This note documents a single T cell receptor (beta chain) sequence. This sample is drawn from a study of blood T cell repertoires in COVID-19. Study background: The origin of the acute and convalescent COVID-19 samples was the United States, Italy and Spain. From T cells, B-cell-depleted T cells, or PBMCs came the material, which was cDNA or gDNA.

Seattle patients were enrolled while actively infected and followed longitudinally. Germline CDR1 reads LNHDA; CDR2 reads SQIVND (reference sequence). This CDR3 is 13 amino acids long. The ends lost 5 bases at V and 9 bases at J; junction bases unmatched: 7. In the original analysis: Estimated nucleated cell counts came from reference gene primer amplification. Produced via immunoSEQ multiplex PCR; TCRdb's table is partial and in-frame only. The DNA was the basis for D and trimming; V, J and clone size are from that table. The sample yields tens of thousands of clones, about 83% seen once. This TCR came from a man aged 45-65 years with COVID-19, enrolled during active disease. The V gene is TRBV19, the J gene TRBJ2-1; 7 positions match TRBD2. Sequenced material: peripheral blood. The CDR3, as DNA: TGTGCCAGTAGTCCCGCGGGAGAGGGTGAGCAGTTCTTC. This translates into CASSPAGEGEQFF.